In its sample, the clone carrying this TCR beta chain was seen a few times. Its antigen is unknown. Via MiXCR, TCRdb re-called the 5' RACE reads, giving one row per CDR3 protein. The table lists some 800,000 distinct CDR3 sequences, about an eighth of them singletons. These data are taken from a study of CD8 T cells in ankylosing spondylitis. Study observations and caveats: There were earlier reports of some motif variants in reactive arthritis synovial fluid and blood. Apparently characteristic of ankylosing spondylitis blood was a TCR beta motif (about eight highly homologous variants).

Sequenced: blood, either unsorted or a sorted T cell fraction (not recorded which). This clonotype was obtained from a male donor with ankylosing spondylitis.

In DNA, the CDR3 is TGTGCCAGCAGTTTAAGGTTTCTTCCCCAGTACTTC. This gives the protein CASSLRFLPQYF. This chain links TRBV12-3 or TRBV12-4 with TRBJ2-5; no clear D. V gave up 2 bases and J gave up 9 bases, with 10 bases separating them. The CDR3 runs 12 residues.